Listed below are T cell receptor beta chains from one sample, sequenced in a study of human T cells and chemical hapten exposure. TCRdb ran MiXCR on the RACE reads and lists one entry per CDR3 protein. This sample has about 85,000 distinct CDR3 sequences, with 7.5% to 9.5% found just once. The sample consisted of whole blood, taken in connection with sensitization to the hapten diphenylcyclopropenone (DPC). The receptors derive from a man aged 35-49 years with alopecia areata. Some clones in this sample may be carry-over from other donors' samples. Both conserved end residues are part of each CDR3. Fields, in order: clone size, V gene, D gene, J gene, CDR3 DNA, CDR3 protein. D genes are given only for firm matches. A clone size is listed for some rows: how often the clone was seen (once, few, many), or a class if it is expanded.

size: many; V: TRBV20-1; D: NA; J: TRBJ2-1; DNA: TGCAGTGCTAGAGGTAACGCTGGGGACCTTAGCTCCTACAATGAGCAGTTCTTC; CDR3: CSARGNAGDLSSYNEQFF
size: NA; V: TRBV12-5; D: NA; J: TRBJ2-3; DNA: TGTGCTAGTGGTTTCAATGGGGCCGTAGATACGCAGTATTTT; CDR3: CASGFNGAVDTQYF
size: many; V: TRBV20-1; D: NA; J: TRBJ2-7; DNA: TGCAGCTCGGCCAGTGGGCCCTACGAGCAGTACTTC; CDR3: CSSASGPYEQYF
size: many; V: TRBV30; D: TRBD1; J: TRBJ1-5; DNA: TGTGCCTGGAGTTACGGGACAGCCAATCAGCCCCAGCATTTT; CDR3: CAWSYGTANQPQHF
size: many; V: TRBV30; D: NA; J: TRBJ2-3; DNA: TGTGCCTGGAGTAGGAGCACAGATACGCAGTATTTT; CDR3: CAWSRSTDTQYF
size: few; V: TRBV10-2; D: NA; J: TRBJ2-6; DNA: TGCGCCAGCAGTGAACATAGACTGGTCTCTGGGGCCAACGTCCTGACTTTC; CDR3: CASSEHRLVSGANVLTF
size: many; V: TRBV6-5; D: NA; J: TRBJ2-1; DNA: TGTGCCAGCAGTACGGTTAGCCCCGCTCACAATGAGCAGTTCTTC; CDR3: CASSTVSPAHNEQFF
size: many; V: TRBV7-7; D: TRBD2; J: TRBJ2-3; DNA: TGTGCTAGCAGCTTATTGGCTAGCGGGAGTAGAGATACGCAGTATTTT; CDR3: CASSLLASGSRDTQYF
size: many; V: TRBV7-2; D: NA; J: TRBJ2-2; DNA: TGTGCCAGCAGTTTAACGAACACCGGGGAGCTGTTTTTT; CDR3: CASSLTNTGELFF
size: many; V: TRBV7-2; D: TRBD1; J: TRBJ1-2; DNA: TGTGCCAGCAGCTTACAGGGGGCGTCGGATGGCTACACCTTC; CDR3: CASSLQGASDGYTF
size: NA; V: TRBV7-2; D: NA; J: TRBJ2-2; DNA: TGTGCCAGCAGCTTCGGGACACCGTCCGGGGAGCTGTTTTTT; CDR3: CASSFGTPSGELFF
size: few; V: TRBV20-1; D: NA; J: TRBJ1-2; DNA: TGCAGTGTACAGGGATACTATGGCTACACCTTC; CDR3: CSVQGYYGYTF
size: many; V: TRBV7-2; D: NA; J: TRBJ1-5; DNA: TGTGCCAGCAGCTTAATCGGAGGGGCCAATCAGCCCCAGCATTTT; CDR3: CASSLIGGANQPQHF
size: few; V: TRBV6-1; D: TRBD2; J: TRBJ2-3; DNA: TGTGCCAGCAGTGGGGCTAGCGGGAGTTATCGGGATACGCAGTATTTT; CDR3: CASSGASGSYRDTQYF
size: few; V: TRBV20-1; D: NA; J: TRBJ1-1; DNA: TGCAGTGCTAGAGAAGGAGGCGGGATCGACACTGAAGCTTTCTTT; CDR3: CSAREGGGIDTEAFF
size: NA; V: TRBV3-1; D: NA; J: TRBJ1-5; DNA: TGTGCCAGCAGCCAAGATCTGAAAGACAATCAGCCCCAGCATTTT; CDR3: CASSQDLKDNQPQHF
size: many; V: TRBV7-9; D: TRBD2; J: TRBJ2-1; DNA: TGTGCCAGCAGCTCCTTTGCGGGAGGGCCCTTCAATGAGCAGTTCTTC; CDR3: CASSSFAGGPFNEQFF
size: many; V: TRBV5-1; D: TRBD2; J: TRBJ2-3; DNA: TGCGCCAGCAGCTTGGGACTAGCGGGGGCCAGCACAGATACGCAGTATTTT; CDR3: CASSLGLAGASTDTQYF
size: NA; V: TRBV21-1; D: NA; J: TRBJ2-3; DNA: TGTGCCAGCAGCACCCTACCGGCTAGCACAGATACGCAGTATTTT; CDR3: CASSTLPASTDTQYF
size: many; V: TRBV20-1; D: TRBD2; J: TRBJ2-2; DNA: TGCAGTGCTAGAAAATCTAGCGGGAGCATTAAGGAGGTGTTTTTT; CDR3: CSARKSSGSIKEVFF
size: NA; V: TRBV6-2/TRBV6-3; D: TRBD2; J: TRBJ2-7; DNA: TGTGCCAGCAGTTATCACGGGGGGTTCGAGCAGTACTTC; CDR3: CASSYHGGFEQYF
size: many; V: TRBV12-3/TRBV12-4; D: NA; J: TRBJ1-5; DNA: TGTGCCAGCAGTTTAGGGCGGGGACGGCCCAATCAGCCCCAGCATTTT; CDR3: CASSLGRGRPNQPQHF
size: many; V: TRBV24-1; D: TRBD1; J: TRBJ1-5; DNA: TGTGCCACCAGTGATTCCCAACGGACAGGGGAGAATCAGCCCCAGCATTTT; CDR3: CATSDSQRTGENQPQHF
size: few; V: TRBV28; D: NA; J: TRBJ1-2; DNA: TGTGCCAGCCTTACAGGGAATCCAAACTATGGCTACACCTTC; CDR3: CASLTGNPNYGYTF
size: NA; V: TRBV5-1; D: NA; J: TRBJ2-7; DNA: TGCGCCAGCAGCTTCGGTCTAGCCAACGAGCAGTACTTC; CDR3: CASSFGLANEQYF
size: few; V: TRBV19; D: NA; J: TRBJ1-2; DNA: TGTGCCAGTAGTATAGCCCCGGAAGCCTATGGCTACACCTTC; CDR3: CASSIAPEAYGYTF
size: NA; V: TRBV5-1; D: TRBD1; J: TRBJ1-2; DNA: TGCGCCAGCAGCTTTCGACAGGGGGAGGATGGCTACACCTTC; CDR3: CASSFRQGEDGYTF
size: many; V: TRBV28; D: NA; J: TRBJ2-3; DNA: TGTGCCAGCAGTTTATACGCCACTAGCACAGATACGCAGTATTTT; CDR3: CASSLYATSTDTQYF
size: few; V: TRBV19; D: TRBD2; J: TRBJ2-5; DNA: TGTGCCAGTAATAGCGGGAGGTCGGAGACCCAGTACTTC; CDR3: CASNSGRSETQYF
size: few; V: TRBV30; D: NA; J: TRBJ2-1; DNA: TGTGCCTCGGACTGGTCCTACAATGAGCAGTTCTTC; CDR3: CASDWSYNEQFF
size: many; V: TRBV20-1; D: NA; J: TRBJ2-2; DNA: TGCAGTGCTAGAGATCCTGTATACACCGGGGAGCTGTTTTTT; CDR3: CSARDPVYTGELFF
size: NA; V: TRBV30; D: TRBD1; J: TRBJ1-3; DNA: TGTGCCTGGAGCCGCCGGACAGGGTCTGGAAACACCATATATTTT; CDR3: CAWSRRTGSGNTIYF
size: NA; V: TRBV6-6; D: TRBD2; J: TRBJ2-3; DNA: TGTGCCAGCAGAGATCAACCCGGGACTACCCTCACAGATACGCAGTATTTT; CDR3: CASRDQPGTTLTDTQYF
size: many; V: TRBV7-2; D: TRBD1; J: TRBJ2-3; DNA: TGTGCCAGCAGCTCTAGGGGGACGAGGGGGCCAGTCACAGATACGCAGTATTTT; CDR3: CASSSRGTRGPVTDTQYF
size: few; V: TRBV2; D: NA; J: TRBJ2-1; DNA: TGTGCCAGCAGGAACTCAGGGGCCTCCTACAATGAGCAGTTCTTC; CDR3: CASRNSGASYNEQFF
size: NA; V: TRBV29-1; D: TRBD1; J: TRBJ2-6; DNA: TGCAGCGTTGGAAAGCCAGGGGGCGCTGGGGCCAACGTCCTGACTTTC; CDR3: CSVGKPGGAGANVLTF
size: many; V: TRBV28; D: NA; J: TRBJ1-1; DNA: TGTGCCAGCAAGAGGGGCGCCCCACGGAACACTGAAGCTTTCTTT; CDR3: CASKRGAPRNTEAFF